Shown below are 23 T cell receptor beta chains from a single sample sequenced in a study of T cell repertoires in cytomegalovirus infection. These TCRs are of unknown antigen specificity. TCRdb itself ran the reads through MiXCR, one entry per CDR3 protein. The table shows 300,000 to 400,000 distinct CDR3 sequences, with around 25% occurring only once. Material: cultured PBMCs, obtained from culture after CMV antigen stimulation. The receptors derive from a human donor in good health (CMV status not recorded). Some clones in this sample may be carry-over from other donors' samples.

V usage is TRBV5-6 and J usage is TRBJ2-2, with D hard to call. The ends were cut back, 3 bases at V and 1 base at J, with 7 bases in the middle. This CDR3 has 14 residues. Germline values: CDR1 SGHDT, CDR2 YYEEEE. CDR3 nucleotides: TGTGCCAGCAGCTCGTCAATGAACACCGGGGAGCTGTTTTTT. It yields the protein CASSSSMNTGELFF.

This clonotype has at least ten counts. The chain uses TRBV6-5 and TRBJ1-4, with TRBD1 as a possible D gene (6 bases). The CDR3 has 20 amino acids. The ends were cut back, 0 bases at V and 5 bases at J, with 25 bases in the middle. Germline CDR1 is MNHEY and CDR2 is SVGAGI. Here the CDR3 DNA reads TGTGCCAGCAGTTACTCTCTGCGTCGTCCTGGGAAGCAGGGGAATGAAAAACTGTTTTTT. Its protein product is CASSYSLRRPGKQGNEKLFF.

This clonotype showed up just a few times. The chain combines TRBV28 with TRBJ2-7, with TRBD2 identical over 11 bases. The CDR3 runs to 15 residues. The germline V gene has CDR1 MDHEN and CDR2 SYDVKM. The V segment lost 6 bases and the J segment 4 bases; nucleotides outside the gene matches: 8. The CDR3 reads CASSYRLAGKYEQYF. The CDR3 nucleotides are TGTGCCAGCAGCTACAGACTAGCGGGAAAGTACGAGCAGTACTTC.

The sample holds a few counts of this clonotype. The J gene is TRBJ2-3, the V gene TRBV11-2; TRBD2 matches 8 bases. Germline V gene data show CDR1 as SGHAT and CDR2 as FQNNGV. Trimming cost V 0 bases and J 3 bases; bases outside gene matches: 2. The CDR3 has 15 residues. The CDR3 is CASSLESGRTDTQYF. The DNA of the CDR3 is TGTGCCAGCAGCTTAGAGAGCGGGAGAACAGATACGCAGTATTTT.

In its sample, this clonotype was seen many times. This chain uses TRBV7-2 with TRBJ2-7, with D possibly being TRBD2 (5 bases). The CDR3 has 13 amino acids. In germline, CDR1 is SGHTA, CDR2 FQGNSA. The ends were cut back, 5 bases at V and 4 bases at J, with 12 bases in the middle. CDR3 amino acids: CASSLRTGYEQYV. DNA of the CDR3: TGTGCCAGCAGCCTCCGGACTGGGTACGAGCAGTACGTC.

Regarding this clonotype: A much bigger clone sits one base away, suggesting this may be a read error. This sequence joins TRBV3-1 and TRBJ1-5, with 11 bases lining up with TRBD1. CDR3 size: 18 residues. The ends lost 1 base at V and 3 bases at J; junction bases unmatched: 8. Per the germline V gene, CDR1 is LGHDT and CDR2 is YNNKEL (reference sequence). The CDR3 region is CASSQGHSGQGANQPQHF. The CDR3 nucleotides read TGTGCCAGCAGCCAAGGGCACTCAGGACAGGGGGCCAATCAGCCCCAGCATTTT.

This clonotype occurred a few times. The chain couples TRBV15 to TRBJ2-3, with 9 bases fitting TRBD2. Germline trimming cut 3 bases from V and 2 bases from J; bases unmatched to any gene: 9. The V gene's germline CDR1 is LNHNV and CDR2 YYDKDF (reference sequence). CDR3 length: 17 residues. CDR3 in amino acids: CATSRGTTSGDTDTQYF. The CDR3 DNA sequence: TGTGCCACCAGCAGGGGGACGACTAGCGGAGACACAGATACGCAGTATTTT.

This clonotype was detected a few times. The rearrangement uses TRBV19 and TRBJ1-1; 8 nucleotides agree with TRBD1. V shed 8 bases and J 0 bases; nucleotides not matched to a gene: 20. Germline values: CDR1 LNHDA, CDR2 SQIVND (reference sequence). CDR3 size: 19 residues. The CDR3 reads CASSSRGQVPLTMNTEAFF. As DNA, the CDR3 is TGTGCCAGTTCTAGTCGGGGACAGGTACCTTTGACTATGAACACTGAAGCTTTCTTT.

This clonotype has at least ten counts. J is TRBJ1-3 and V is TRBV7-2; maybe TRBD1 (5 bases). The CDR3 totals 14 residues. Between the trimmed V and J ends, which lost 6 bases and 2 bases, there was a span of 11 bases. Germline V gene lookup returns CDR1 SGHTA and CDR2 FQGNSA. CDR3 loop: CASRSGLPGNTIYF. DNA of the CDR3: TGTGCCAGCAGGTCGGGACTCCCTGGAAACACCATATATTTT.

The V gene is TRBV12-3 or TRBV12-4, the J gene TRBJ2-7, with a tentative D call TRBD2 (6 bases). The germline V and J ends were trimmed by 3 bases and 3 bases, with 15 bases remaining between them. This CDR3 has 15 amino acids. The CDR3 reads CASSFGGSGNYEQYV. CDR3 DNA sequence: TGTGCCAGCAGTTTCGGTGGTAGCGGAAACTACGAGCAGTACGTC.

This sequence joins TRBV19 and TRBJ2-3; tentatively, D is TRBD1 (6 bases). Germline CDR1 LNHDA, CDR2 SQIVND (reference sequence). V lost 9 bases and J 3 bases, leaving 13 bases between the germline ends. The CDR3 is 13 residues long. The CDR3 loop is CASHPQGTDTQYF. CDR3 sequence (DNA): TGTGCCAGCCATCCACAGGGTACAGATACGCAGTATTTT.

The chain carries TRBV7-6 and TRBJ1-2; 8 bases are shared with TRBD1. Looked up from germline, CDR1 is SGHVS and CDR2 is FNYEAQ. This CDR3 contains 13 residues. V lost 7 bases to trimming and J lost 11 bases; unmatched junction nucleotides: 12. CDR3 DNA sequence: TGTGCCAGCACCCCAGCCGGACAGGGAGGATACACCTTC. Translated, it gives CASTPAGQGGYTF.

This clonotype was observed a handful of times. The genes are TRBV10-3 and TRBJ2-2, with D tentatively TRBD2 (5 bases). Germline V gene lookup returns CDR1 ENHRY and CDR2 SYGVKD. There are 15 residues in the CDR3. V was shortened by 5 bases and J by 6 bases, with 16 bases between the two germline ends. The CDR3 is CAISSGRRPPGELFF. The CDR3, as DNA: TGTGCCATCAGTAGCGGACGGAGACCGCCCGGGGAGCTGTTTTTT.

This chain links TRBV7-8 with TRBJ1-1; D remains ambiguous. Trimming stripped 4 bases from V and 7 bases from J, with 10 bases between. The V gene's germline CDR1 is SGHVS and CDR2 FQNEAQ. The CDR3 extends over 12 amino acids. The CDR3 loop reads CASSSWALEAFF. The CDR3 nucleotides are TGTGCCAGCAGCTCCTGGGCACTTGAAGCTTTCTTT.

The V call is TRBV19, the J call TRBJ1-2; 7 bases line up with TRBD1. The CDR3 extends over 14 amino acids. Germline V lookup: CDR1 LNHDA, CDR2 SQIVND (reference sequence). V gave up 10 bases and J gave up 7 bases; unmatched junction bases: 15. The CDR3 nucleotides read TGTGCCACCCAAAATAGACAGGGTTTTTTTGGCTACACCTTC. Translated: CATQNRQGFFGYTF.

CDR3 nucleotide sequence: TGTGCCAGCAGCCTAGGAAGGGAATCAGATACGCAGTATTTT. Protein: CASSLGRESDTQYF. The rearrangement uses TRBV5-6 and TRBJ2-3; D ambiguous. The CDR3 runs 14 residues. In germline, CDR1 is SGHDT, CDR2 YYEEEE. The V end lost 4 bases, the J end lost 4 bases, and 13 bases lay between the germline ends.

This clonotype was seen ten or more times. The chain combines TRBV4-3 with TRBJ2-1, with 8 nucleotides matching TRBD2. This CDR3 has 19 residues. V trimming: 1 base; J trimming: 2 bases; junction bases outside the gene matches: 13. CDR1 and CDR2 from the germline V gene are LGHNA and YSLEER. CDR3 sequence (DNA): TGCGCCAGCAGCCAAGGCGCCCTTGCAGCGGGAGCGGCCTACAATGAGCAGTTCTTC. The encoded protein is CASSQGALAAGAAYNEQFF.

This clonotype was counted between two and nine times. This rearrangement joins TRBV25-1 to TRBJ2-7; D is uncertain. The germline CDR1 and CDR2 sequences are MGHDK and SYGVNS. Trimming took off 4 bases at V and 7 bases at J, with 8 bases between the two ends. The CDR3 covers 11 residues. The CDR3 spells CASSGSREQYF. The CDR3 DNA follows: TGTGCCAGCAGTGGGAGTCGTGAGCAGTACTTC.

This rearrangement joins TRBV11-1 to TRBJ2-7; D is unresolved. V lost 3 bases, J lost 3 bases, and 18 bases lay in between. CDR3 length: 16 amino acids. Germline V gene data show CDR1 as SGHAT and CDR2 as FQDESV (reference sequence). CDR3: CASSFWASSRDYEQYF. The CDR3 nucleotides read TGTGCCAGCAGCTTTTGGGCCTCGAGCAGAGACTACGAGCAGTACTTC.

The V and J genes are TRBV6-2 or TRBV6-3 and TRBJ2-3, with D uncertain. This CDR3 contains 15 residues. The ends were cut back, 7 bases at V and 2 bases at J, with 16 bases in the middle. Germline V gene lookup returns CDR1 MNHEY and CDR2 SVGEGT. CDR3 in amino acids: CASTAMLRLTDTQYF. In nucleotides, the CDR3 is TGTGCCAGCACCGCCATGCTCAGGCTCACAGATACGCAGTATTTT.

This clonotype came up a few times. The V and J genes are TRBV6-8 and TRBJ1-3, with D unclear. There are 13 residues in the CDR3. Trimming cost V 5 bases and J 1 base, with 6 bases left between them. Looked up from germline, CDR1 is MNHGY and CDR2 is SAAAGT. DNA of the CDR3: TGTGCCAGCAGTCCAGCTTCTGGAAACACCATATATTTT. Its protein is CASSPASGNTIYF.

V usage is TRBV20-1 and J usage is TRBJ1-5; 7 positions match TRBD1. This CDR3 contains 16 residues. V was clipped by 0 bases and J by 4 bases; unmatched bases: 9. Germline lookup yields CDR1 DFQATT and CDR2 SNEGSKA (reference sequence). The CDR3 DNA follows: TGCAGTGCTAGAGACCGAGGGCCACAGGGGAATCAGCCCCAGCATTTT. As protein: CSARDRGPQGNQPQHF.

This clonotype was detected only a few times. V gene TRBV12-3 or TRBV12-4 combines with J gene TRBJ1-4; D gene unclear. The CDR3 spans 14 residues. Trimming removed 6 bases from V and 6 bases from J, with 14 bases in between. The CDR3 protein is CASRIGVIHEKLFF. In DNA form, the CDR3 reads TGTGCCAGCAGAATCGGTGTCATACATGAAAAACTGTTTTTT.